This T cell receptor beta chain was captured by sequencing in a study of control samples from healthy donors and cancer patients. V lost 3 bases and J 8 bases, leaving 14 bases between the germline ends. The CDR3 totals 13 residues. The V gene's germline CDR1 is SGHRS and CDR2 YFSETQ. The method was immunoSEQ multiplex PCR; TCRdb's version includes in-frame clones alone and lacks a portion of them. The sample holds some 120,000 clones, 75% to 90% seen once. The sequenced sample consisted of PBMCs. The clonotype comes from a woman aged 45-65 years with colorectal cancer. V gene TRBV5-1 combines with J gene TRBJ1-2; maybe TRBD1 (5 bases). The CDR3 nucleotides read TGCGCCAGCAGCTCCGGGGGGAGCGGAGGCTACACCTTC. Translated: CASSSGGSGGYTF.